These 2 T cell receptor beta chains were sequenced from one sample in a study of T cells after yellow fever vaccination. TCRdb re-derived calls from the 5' RACE reads in MiXCR, one entry per CDR3 protein. The table shows roughly 310,000 distinct CDR3 sequences, with roughly 3.5% occurring only once. The sequences come from PBMCs, collected on the day of the yellow fever booster vaccination. The receptors derive from a young man who received the YFV17D yellow fever vaccine.

The V gene is TRBV20-1, the J gene TRBJ2-2, with 7 nucleotides matching TRBD2. Per germline, CDR1 DFQATT and CDR2 SNEGSKA (reference sequence). V lost 0 bases, J lost 4 bases, and 17 bases stayed unmatched. The CDR3 is 19 residues long. The CDR3 sequence: CSARDYSGAARGSTGELFF. In DNA, the CDR3 is TGCAGTGCTAGAGATTACAGCGGGGCTGCACGGGGTAGCACCGGGGAGCTGTTTTTT.

The sample holds a few counts of this clonotype. The V gene is TRBV6-6, the J gene TRBJ1-2, with D tentatively TRBD1 (6 bases). With 2 bases removed from V and 1 base from J, the gap between germline ends came to 11 bases. CDR3 length equals 15 residues. CDR1 MNHNY and CDR2 SVGAGI come from the germline V gene (reference sequence). CDR3 loop: CASSYGGAFNYGYTF. The DNA for the CDR3 is TGTGCCAGCAGTTACGGGGGGGCATTTAACTATGGCTACACCTTC.